Each of the 8 T cell receptor beta chains below was sequenced from the same sample in a study of identical twins. TCRdb itself ran the 5' RACE reads through MiXCR, one entry per CDR3 protein. The repertoire includes 1.5 million to 2 million distinct CDR3 sequences, less than 35% of them detected once, and around 0.25% sits in the top ten. Material: cord blood. These receptors were obtained from a newborn girl in good health.

This clonotype was seen more than once but under ten times. The V call is TRBV2, the J call TRBJ2-3; the match to TRBD1 covers 8 bases. Losses at the gene ends were 9 bases for V and 0 bases for J; bases not matched to a gene: 5. The germline gives CDR1 SNHLY, CDR2 FYNNEI. CDR3 length: 14 amino acids. The CDR3 nucleotides are TGTGCCAGATCCGGGACAGGAAGCACAGATACGCAGTATTTT. It encodes CARSGTGSTDTQYF.

This clonotype was observed a few times. CDR3 residues: CSARDRTLPPYEQYF. CDR3 DNA sequence: TGCAGTGCTAGAGATAGGACGCTGCCCCCCTACGAGCAGTACTTC. This rearrangement joins TRBV20-1 to TRBJ2-7; D call uncertain. CDR1 DFQATT and CDR2 SNEGSKA come from the germline V gene (reference sequence). This CDR3 is 15 amino acids long. Deletions cut 0 bases from V and 2 bases from J, with 14 bases between.

This clonotype was detected ten times or more. The rearrangement joins TRBV11-2 to TRBJ2-1; 9 nucleotides agree with TRBD2. V dropped 2 bases and J dropped 5; count of bases not matched to a gene: 4. The CDR3 extends over 15 amino acids. The germline V gene encodes CDR1 SGHAT and CDR2 FQNNGV. CDR3: CASSLRGGGDNEQFF. The CDR3 DNA is TGTGCCAGCAGCTTAAGGGGCGGGGGGGACAATGAGCAGTTCTTC. Complete variable domain (other parts from reference TRBV11-2 and TRBJ2-1): EAGVAQSPRYKIIEKRQSVAFWCNPISGHATLYWYQQILGQGPKLLIQFQNNGVVDDSQLPKDRFSAERLKGVDSTLKIQPAKLEDSAVYLCASSLRGGGDNEQFFGPGTRLTVL.

V and J are TRBV7-2 and TRBJ2-3; no firm D call. V lost 2 bases and J lost 7, with 10 bases in between. The germline V gene encodes CDR1 SGHTA and CDR2 FQGNSA. The CDR3 loop spans 13 amino acids. CDR3 bases: TGTGCCAGCAGCTTAAGTCGGCGGTATACGCAGTATTTT. It yields the protein CASSLSRRYTQYF.

This clonotype was counted ten times or more. Compared with germline, one end of the junction differs, possibly owing to a read error. This sequence joins TRBV3-1 and TRBJ2-3; D gene uncertain. This CDR3 has 12 amino acids. CDR1 LGHDT and CDR2 YNNKEL come from the germline V gene (reference sequence). Here the CDR3 DNA reads TGCGCCAGCAGCCAAGTCCGAGATACGCAGTATTTT. This sequence encodes CASSQVRDTQYF.

This clonotype was counted only a few times. This chain links TRBV24-1 with TRBJ2-1, with unresolved D. The germline V gene has CDR1 KGHDR and CDR2 SFDVKD. Trimming shortened V by 4 bases and J by 1 base, and 10 bases separated the two germline ends. The CDR3 runs 15 residues. The CDR3 protein is CATSDQSLSYNEQFF. DNA for the CDR3: TGTGCCACCAGTGACCAGTCGTTATCCTACAATGAGCAGTTCTTC.

The V gene is TRBV20-1, the J gene TRBJ2-7; 9 bases are a match to TRBD1. The CDR3 contains 14 residues. Trimming took 1 base from V and 3 from J; bases not matched to a gene: 4. Germline V CDR1 and CDR2: DFQATT, SNEGSKA (reference sequence). The CDR3 bases are TGCAGTGCTAGAGTAGGGACAGGGATCTACGAGCAGTACTTC. It codes for CSARVGTGIYEQYF.

V gene TRBV6-1 combines with J gene TRBJ1-4; 8 positions match TRBD1. The CDR3 consists of 14 residues. Per germline, CDR1 MNHNS and CDR2 SASEGT. V shed 6 bases, J shed 6 bases, and the junction held 6 bases outside the gene matches. The CDR3 coding sequence is TGTGCCAGCAGCCCTTACAGGGGGTATGAAAAACTGTTTTTT. The encoded protein is CASSPYRGYEKLFF.